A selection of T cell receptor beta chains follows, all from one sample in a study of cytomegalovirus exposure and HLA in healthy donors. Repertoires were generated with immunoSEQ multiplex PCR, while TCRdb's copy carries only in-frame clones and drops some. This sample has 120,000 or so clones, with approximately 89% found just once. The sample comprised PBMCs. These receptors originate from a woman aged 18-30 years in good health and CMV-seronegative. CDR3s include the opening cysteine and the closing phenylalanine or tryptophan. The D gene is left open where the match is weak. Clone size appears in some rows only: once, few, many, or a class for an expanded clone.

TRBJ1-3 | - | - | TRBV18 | TGTGCCAGCTCCGGGAGACCCGGTCTTGTTGGAAACACCATATATTTT | CASSGRPGLVGNTIYF
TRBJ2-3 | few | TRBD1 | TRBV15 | TGTGCCACCAGCAGAGATTCAGGGACAGGCACAGATACGCAGTATTTT | CATSRDSGTGTDTQYF
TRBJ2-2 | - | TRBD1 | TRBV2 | TGTGCCAGCAGCCCGGGACAGGGGAGACCGAAGGGCGGGGAGCTGTTTTTT | CASSPGQGRPKGGELFF
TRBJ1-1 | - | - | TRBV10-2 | TGCGCCAGCAGCCCCCCGGGAATGAACACTGAAGCTTTCTTT | CASSPPGMNTEAFF
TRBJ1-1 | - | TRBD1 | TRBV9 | TGTGCCAGCAGGAGGACAGGGGGCGAGAATGGTGATGAAGCTTTCTTT | CASRRTGGENGDEAFF
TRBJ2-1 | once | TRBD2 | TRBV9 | TGTGCCAGCAGCGCCTCCGGGACTAGCGGCCCAGGAGAGCAGTTCTTC | CASSASGTSGPGEQFF
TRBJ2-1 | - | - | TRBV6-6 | TGTGCCAGCAGTTATGGTAGCGGCGATTACAATGAGCAGTTCTTC | CASSYGSGDYNEQFF
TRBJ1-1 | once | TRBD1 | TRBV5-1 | TGCGCCAGCAGCTGGACAGGGCTTGGGAACACTGAAGCTTTCTTT | CASSWTGLGNTEAFF
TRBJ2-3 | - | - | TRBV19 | TGTGCCAGTTCGGTCGGACACACAGATACGCAGTATTTT | CASSVGHTDTQYF
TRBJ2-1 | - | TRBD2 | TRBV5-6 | TGTGCCAGCAGCCCAGCGACTAGCGGGGGCTTTAGTGAGCAGTTCTTC | CASSPATSGGFSEQFF
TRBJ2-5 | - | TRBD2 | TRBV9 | TGTGCCAGCAGCGCAACTCTAGCGGGGGTAGAGACCCAGTACTTC | CASSATLAGVETQYF
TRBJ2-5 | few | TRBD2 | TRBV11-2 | TGTGCCAGCAGCTTAGCTGTGGGGGGGCAAGAGACCCAGTACTTC | CASSLAVGGQETQYF
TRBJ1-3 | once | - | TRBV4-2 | TGTGCCAGCAGCCAAGAAGAACCCGACACAGTTCCTGGAAACACCATATATTTT | CASSQEEPDTVPGNTIYF
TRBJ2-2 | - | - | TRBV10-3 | TGTGCCATCAGTCCTACAGGGCCCGGGGAGCTGTTTTTT | CAISPTGPGELFF
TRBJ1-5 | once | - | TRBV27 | TGTGCCAGCAGTTCCTCAGGGAACAATCAGCCCCAGCATTTT | CASSSSGNNQPQHF
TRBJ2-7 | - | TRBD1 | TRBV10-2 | TGCGCCAGCACTGAGGACAGGCCCTACGAGCAGTACTTC | CASTEDRPYEQYF
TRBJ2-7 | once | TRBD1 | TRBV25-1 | TGTGCCAGCAAAAAAAGGGACAGCTACGAGCAGTACTTC | CASKKRDSYEQYF
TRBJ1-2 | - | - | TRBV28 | TGTGCCAGCAGTTTCAGGGCCTATGATGGCTACACCTTC | CASSFRAYDGYTF
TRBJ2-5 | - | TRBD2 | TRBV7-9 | TGTGCCAGCATTCCCCGGGCGGGAGAGGGAGAGACCCAGTACTTC | CASIPRAGEGETQYF
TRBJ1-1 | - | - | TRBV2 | TGTGCCAGCAGTTCAGGGGTCTCCACTGAAGCTTTCTTT | CASSSGVSTEAFF
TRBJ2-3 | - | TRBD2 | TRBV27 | TGTGCCAGCAGGCGACTAGCGGGAGGGTACACAGATACGCAGTATTTT | CASRRLAGGYTDTQYF
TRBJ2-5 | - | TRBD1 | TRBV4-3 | TGCGCCAGCAGCCAAATACAGGGGGAGACCCAGTACTTC | CASSQIQGETQYF
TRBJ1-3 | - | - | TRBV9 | TGTGCCAGCAGCGTAGGACATGGAAACACCATATATTTT | CASSVGHGNTIYF
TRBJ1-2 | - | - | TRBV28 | TGTGCCAGCAGTTCCAACCGAGGGTTTCGGGGTGGCTACACCTTC | CASSSNRGFRGGYTF
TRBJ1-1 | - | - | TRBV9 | TGTGCCAGCAAACCTGGGCGGGGGTCCTTGAACACTGAAGCTTTCTTT | CASKPGRGSLNTEAFF
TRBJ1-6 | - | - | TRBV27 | TGTGCCAGCAGTTTGACAGTTCATAATTCACCCCTCCACTTT | CASSLTVHNSPLHF
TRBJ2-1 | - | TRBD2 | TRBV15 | TGTGCCACCAGCTTCTCCCGGACTAGCGGGAGGGACAATGAGCAGTTCTTC | CATSFSRTSGRDNEQFF
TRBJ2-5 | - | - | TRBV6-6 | TGTGCCACCCTCCCCTTTTTCCAAGAGACCCAGTACTTC | CATLPFFQETQYF
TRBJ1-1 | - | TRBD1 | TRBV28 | TGTGCCAGCAGTTTGGGTGAGGGGGCGGAAGGTGAAGCTTTCTTT | CASSLGEGAEGEAFF
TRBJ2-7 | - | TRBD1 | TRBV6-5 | TGTGCCACCATGGGACAGGGACCCTACGAGCAGTACTTC | CATMGQGPYEQYF
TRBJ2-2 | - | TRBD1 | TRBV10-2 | TGCGCCAGCAGTGGGACAGGCACCGGGGAGCTGTTTTTT | CASSGTGTGELFF
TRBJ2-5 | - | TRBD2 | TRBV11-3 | TGTGCCAGCAGCCCACCTAGCGGGGGGTTTCAAGAGACCCAGTACTTC | CASSPPSGGFQETQYF
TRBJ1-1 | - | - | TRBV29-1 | TGCAGCGTTGTGGGCCAGAACACTGAAGCTTTCTTT | CSVVGQNTEAFF
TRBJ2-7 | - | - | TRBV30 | TGTGCCTGGAGTGTACTGTCCTACGAGCAGTACTTC | CAWSVLSYEQYF
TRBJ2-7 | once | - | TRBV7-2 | TGTGCCAGCAGCTTAGAGAGGGGGATCGGGTACGAGCAGTACTTC | CASSLERGIGYEQYF
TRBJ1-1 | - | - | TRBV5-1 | TGCGCCAGCAGCTTAGGGACAGAAGCTTTCTTT | CASSLGTEAFF
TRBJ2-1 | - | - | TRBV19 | TGTGCCAGTAGTATCCGCGGGTCCGGTCTAAAGCCAAATGAGCAGTTCTTC | CASSIRGSGLKPNEQFF
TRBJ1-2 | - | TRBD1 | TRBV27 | TGTGCCAGCAGTTTTTCTCCAGGGGGCGAGTATGGCTACACCTTC | CASSFSPGGEYGYTF
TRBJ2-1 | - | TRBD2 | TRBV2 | TGTGCCAGCAGTGAAGACGGGGGGGCATACAATGAGCAGTTCTTC | CASSEDGGAYNEQFF
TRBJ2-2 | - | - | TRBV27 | TGTGCCAGCAGTTTAGCGGAGCCAGACCCCAAAGCAACCGGGGAGCTGTTTTTT | CASSLAEPDPKATGELFF
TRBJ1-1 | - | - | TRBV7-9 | TGTGCCAGCAGCTCGGGGGATACCTTAGGCACTGAAGCTTTCTTT | CASSSGDTLGTEAFF
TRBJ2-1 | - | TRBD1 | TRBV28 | TGTGCCAGCAGTTCGACCCGTATTGCAGGCAGGGGGATTTGGTCCTACAATGAGCAGTTCTTC | CASSSTRIAGRGIWSYNEQFF
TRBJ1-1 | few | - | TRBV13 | TGTGCCAGCAGCTTAGGCGCTGAAGCTTTCTTT | CASSLGAEAFF
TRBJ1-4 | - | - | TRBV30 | TGTGCCTGGGGAAGGGGCAGTCCTAATGAAAAACTGTTTTTT | CAWGRGSPNEKLFF
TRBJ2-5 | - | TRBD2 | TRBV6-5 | TGTGCCAGCAGTTCCTATAGCGGGAGGGGAGAGACCCAGTACTTC | CASSSYSGRGETQYF
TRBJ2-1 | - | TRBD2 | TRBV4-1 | TGCGCCAGCAGCCAAGATCGACTAGCGGAATACAATGAGCAGTTCTTC | CASSQDRLAEYNEQFF
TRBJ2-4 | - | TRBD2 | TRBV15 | TGTGCCACCAGCAGAATCCCCCACCCTAGCGGGGAAAGACTAGCCAAAAACATTCAGTACTTC | CATSRIPHPSGERLAKNIQYF
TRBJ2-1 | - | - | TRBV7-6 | TGTGCCAGCAGCTTCCCTGAGGGCCGGGGTGAGCAGTTCTTC | CASSFPEGRGEQFF
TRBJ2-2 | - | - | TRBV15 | TGTGCCACCAGCAGAGTTCGTTCCGGGGAGCTGTTTTTT | CATSRVRSGELFF
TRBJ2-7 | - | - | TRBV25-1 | TGTGCCAGCAGCGACTCGCACTCCTACGAGCAGTACTTC | CASSDSHSYEQYF
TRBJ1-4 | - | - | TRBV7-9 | TGTGCCAGCAGCTTAACCGAGGGTTGGGAAAAACTGTTTTTT | CASSLTEGWEKLFF
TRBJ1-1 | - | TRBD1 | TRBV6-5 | TGTGCCAGCAGCGTGACCGGGACAGGGGAGGCTTTCTTT | CASSVTGTGEAFF
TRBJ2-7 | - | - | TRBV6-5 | TGTGCCAGCAGCCCGTCGGCCACTAAAATTTACGAGCAGTACTTC | CASSPSATKIYEQYF
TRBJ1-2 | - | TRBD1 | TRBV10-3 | TGTGCCATCAGGCCCGGACAGGGGCTCTATGGCTACACCTTC | CAIRPGQGLYGYTF